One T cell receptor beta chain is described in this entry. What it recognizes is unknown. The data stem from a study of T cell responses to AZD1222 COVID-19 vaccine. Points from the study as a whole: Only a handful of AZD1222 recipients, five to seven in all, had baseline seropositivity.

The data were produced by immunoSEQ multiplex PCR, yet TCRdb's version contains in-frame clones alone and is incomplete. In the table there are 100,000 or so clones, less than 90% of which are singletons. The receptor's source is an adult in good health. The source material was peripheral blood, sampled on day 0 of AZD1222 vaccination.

The CDR3 DNA follows: TGCGCCAGCAGCCAGACAAGTGGCTCCTACAATGAGCAGTTCTTC. This translates into CASSQTSGSYNEQFF. The chain links TRBV5-1 to TRBJ2-1; no clear D gene. The CDR3 contains 15 residues. The V end lost 4 bases, the J end lost 0 bases, and 11 bases lay between the germline ends. Germline assignment: CDR1 SGHRS and CDR2 YFSETQ.